This T cell receptor beta chain appears in the sequencing data of a study of blood T cell repertoires in COVID-19. This CDR3 region has 19 residues. For recovered donors of Cohort 3, there were two negative PCRs, clearance, or symptom resolution. Here immunoSEQ multiplex PCR was the method, and the copy in TCRdb shows in-frame clones only, minus some. The data show 350,000 to 550,000 clones, 80% to 90% seen once. The sequencing sample was made of PBMCs or T cells enriched from blood (not recorded which). The chain carries TRBV21-1 and TRBJ2-7; the table's D call TRBD2 went unverified against the DNA. TRBV21-1 counts as a pseudogene. The origin of this receptor is a man under 40 who had recovered from COVID-19. CDR3 in amino acids: CASSKVSRSGGSLSYEQYF. CDR3 DNA sequence: TGTGCCAGCAGCAAAGTAAGTCGGAGTGGCGGGAGTTTGAGCTACGAGCAGTACTTC.